This TCR beta chain was recovered during a study of blood T cell repertoires in COVID-19. On the study more broadly: Sites across the United States, Italy and Spain contributed samples from acute and convalescent COVID-19. The cDNA or gDNA used as material had been derived from T cells, B-cell-depleted T cells, or PBMCs.

The method was immunoSEQ multiplex PCR; TCRdb's version includes in-frame clones alone and lacks a portion of them. The sample lists 390,000 or so clones, roughly four fifths occurring once. The age range of participants was about 18 to 90 years, with residence in about 25 US areas. Donors in Cohort 3 who had recovered were those with two negative PCRs, healthcare professional clearance, or resolution of their symptoms. The germline gives CDR1 LGHDT, CDR2 YNNKEL (reference sequence). The CDR3 is 19 amino acids. V lost 1 base to trimming and J lost 4 bases, with 24 bases between them. The rearrangement joins TRBV3-1 (or the pseudogene TRBV3-2) to TRBJ2-3; D is perhaps TRBD2 (6 bases). The clonotype comes from a woman aged 45 to 65 who had recovered from COVID-19. Sequencing was carried out using PBMCs or T cells enriched from blood (not recorded which). The CDR3 DNA reads TGTGCCAGCAGCCAAGGTCCTCCCCTCCGGGACTTTGACCCAGATACGCAGTATTTT. Translating gives CASSQGPPLRDFDPDTQYF.